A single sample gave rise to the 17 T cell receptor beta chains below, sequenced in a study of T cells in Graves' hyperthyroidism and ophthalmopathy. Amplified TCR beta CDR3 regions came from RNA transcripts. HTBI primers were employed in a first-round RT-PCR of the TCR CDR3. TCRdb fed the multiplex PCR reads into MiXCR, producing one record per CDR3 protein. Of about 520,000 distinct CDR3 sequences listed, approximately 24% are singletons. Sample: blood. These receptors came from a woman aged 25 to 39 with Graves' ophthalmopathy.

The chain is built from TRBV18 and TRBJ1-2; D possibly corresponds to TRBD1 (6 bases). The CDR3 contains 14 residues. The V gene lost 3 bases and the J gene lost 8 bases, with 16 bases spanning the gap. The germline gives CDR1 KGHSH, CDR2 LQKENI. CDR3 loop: CASSPPDSVKGYTF. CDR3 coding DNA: TGTGCCAGCTCACCCCCGGACAGTGTGAAGGGCTACACCTTC.

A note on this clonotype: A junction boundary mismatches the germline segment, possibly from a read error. CDR3 loop: CGSSEARETQYF. The DNA for the CDR3 is TGTGGCAGCAGTGAAGCGCGAGAGACCCAGTACTTC. This sequence joins TRBV6-1 and TRBJ2-5; D not certain. The CDR3 spans 12 residues. Per the germline V gene, CDR1 is MNHNS and CDR2 is SASEGT.

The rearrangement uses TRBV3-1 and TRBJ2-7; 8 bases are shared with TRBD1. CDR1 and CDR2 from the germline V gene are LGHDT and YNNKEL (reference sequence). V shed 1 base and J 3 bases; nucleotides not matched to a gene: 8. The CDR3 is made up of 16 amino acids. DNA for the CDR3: TGTGCCAGCAGCCAAGTCGGTTGGGACAGGATCTACGAGCAGTACTTC. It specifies CASSQVGWDRIYEQYF.

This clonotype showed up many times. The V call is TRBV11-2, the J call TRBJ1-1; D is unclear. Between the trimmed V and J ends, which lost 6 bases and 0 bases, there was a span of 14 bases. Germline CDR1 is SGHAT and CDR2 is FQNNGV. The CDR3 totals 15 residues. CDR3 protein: CASSSVQDMNTEAFF. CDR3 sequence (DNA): TGTGCCAGCAGTTCAGTGCAGGATATGAACACTGAAGCTTTCTTT.

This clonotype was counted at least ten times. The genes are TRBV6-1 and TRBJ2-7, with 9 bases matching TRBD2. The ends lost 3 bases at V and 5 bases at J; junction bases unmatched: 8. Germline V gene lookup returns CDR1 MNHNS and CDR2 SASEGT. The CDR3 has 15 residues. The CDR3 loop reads CASSDGAWTSDEQYF. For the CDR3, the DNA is TGTGCCAGCAGTGATGGGGCTTGGACTAGCGACGAGCAGTACTTC.

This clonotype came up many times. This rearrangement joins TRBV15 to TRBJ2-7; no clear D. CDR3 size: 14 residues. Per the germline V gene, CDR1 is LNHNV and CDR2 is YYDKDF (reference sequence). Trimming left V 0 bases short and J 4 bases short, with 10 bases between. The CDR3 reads CATSRDIRGYEQYF. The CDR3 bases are TGTGCCACCAGCAGAGATATCAGAGGTTACGAGCAGTACTTC.

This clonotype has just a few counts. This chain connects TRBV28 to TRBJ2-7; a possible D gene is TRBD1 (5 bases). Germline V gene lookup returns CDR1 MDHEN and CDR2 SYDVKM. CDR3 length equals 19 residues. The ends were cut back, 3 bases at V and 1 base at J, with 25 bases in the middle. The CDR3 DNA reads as TGTGCCAGCAGTTTTATATTACGTTTTAACAGGATTCCTTCCTACGAGCAGTACTTC. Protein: CASSFILRFNRIPSYEQYF.

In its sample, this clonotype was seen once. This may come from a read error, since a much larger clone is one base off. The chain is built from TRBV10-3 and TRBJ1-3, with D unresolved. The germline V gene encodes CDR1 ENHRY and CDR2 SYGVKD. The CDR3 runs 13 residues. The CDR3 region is CAISESRGNTICF. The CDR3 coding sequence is TGTGCCATCAGTGAGTCGAGAGGAAACACCATATGTTTT.

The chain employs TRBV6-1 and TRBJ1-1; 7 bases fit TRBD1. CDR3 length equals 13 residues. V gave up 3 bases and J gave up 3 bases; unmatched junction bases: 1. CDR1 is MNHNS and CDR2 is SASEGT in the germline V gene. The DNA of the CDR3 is TGTGCCAGCAGTGAGACAGGGTACACTGAAGCTTTCTTT. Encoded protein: CASSETGYTEAFF.

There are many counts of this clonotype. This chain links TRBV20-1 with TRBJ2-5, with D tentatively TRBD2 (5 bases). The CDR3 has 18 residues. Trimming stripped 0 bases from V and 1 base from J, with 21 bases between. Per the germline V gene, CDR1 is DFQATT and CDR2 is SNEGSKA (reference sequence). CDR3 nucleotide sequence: TGCAGTGCTAGAGAGGGCGGGCGGTCCTCATTTATCCAAGAGACCCAGTACTTC. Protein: CSAREGGRSSFIQETQYF.

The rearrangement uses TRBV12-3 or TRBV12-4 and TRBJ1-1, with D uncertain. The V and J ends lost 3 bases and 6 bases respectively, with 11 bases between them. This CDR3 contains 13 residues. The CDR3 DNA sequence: TGTGCCAGCAGTTTCTTATTGGGATCTGAAGCTTTCTTT. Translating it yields CASSFLLGSEAFF.

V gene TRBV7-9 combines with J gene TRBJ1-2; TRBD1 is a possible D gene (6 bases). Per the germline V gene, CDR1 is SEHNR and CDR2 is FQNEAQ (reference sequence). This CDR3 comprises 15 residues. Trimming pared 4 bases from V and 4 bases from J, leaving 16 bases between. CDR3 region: CASSYGQPSIYGYTF. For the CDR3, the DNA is TGTGCCAGCAGCTATGGACAGCCTTCCATCTATGGCTACACCTTC.

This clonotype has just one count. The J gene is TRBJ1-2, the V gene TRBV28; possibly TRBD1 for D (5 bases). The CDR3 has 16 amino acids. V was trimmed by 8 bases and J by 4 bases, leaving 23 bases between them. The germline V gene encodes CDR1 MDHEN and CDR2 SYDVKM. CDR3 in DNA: TGTGCCAGCCGATTGGGGTGGGGGATGGAGAGCTATGGCTACACCTTC. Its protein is CASRLGWGMESYGYTF.

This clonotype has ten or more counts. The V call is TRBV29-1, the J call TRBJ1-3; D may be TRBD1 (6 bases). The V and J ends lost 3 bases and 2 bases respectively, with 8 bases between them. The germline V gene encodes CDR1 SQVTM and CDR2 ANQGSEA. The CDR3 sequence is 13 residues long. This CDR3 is CSVDYRAGNTIYF. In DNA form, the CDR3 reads TGCAGCGTTGATTACAGGGCTGGAAACACCATATATTTT.

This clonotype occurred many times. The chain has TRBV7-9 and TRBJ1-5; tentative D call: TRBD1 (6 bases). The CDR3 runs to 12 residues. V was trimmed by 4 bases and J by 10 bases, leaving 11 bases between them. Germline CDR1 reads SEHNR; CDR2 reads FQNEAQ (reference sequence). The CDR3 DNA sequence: TGTGCCAGCAGCTCCCTACAGGGCCCCCAGCATTTT. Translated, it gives CASSSLQGPQHF.

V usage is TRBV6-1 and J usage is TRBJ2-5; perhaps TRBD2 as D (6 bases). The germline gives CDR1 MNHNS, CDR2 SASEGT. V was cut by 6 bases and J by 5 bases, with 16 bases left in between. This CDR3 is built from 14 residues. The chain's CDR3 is CASSARGGWETQYF. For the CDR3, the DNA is TGTGCCAGCAGCGCCCGGGGAGGTTGGGAGACCCAGTACTTC.

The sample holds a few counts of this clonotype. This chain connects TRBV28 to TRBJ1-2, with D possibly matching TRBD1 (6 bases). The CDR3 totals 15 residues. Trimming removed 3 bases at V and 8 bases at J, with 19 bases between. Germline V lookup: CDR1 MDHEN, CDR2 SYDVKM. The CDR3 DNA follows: TGTGCCAGCAGTTTGGTACAACAAGGGGGGCGAGGCTACACCTTC. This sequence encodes CASSLVQQGGRGYTF.